The table lists the clone carrying this T cell receptor (beta chain) with a few counts. Per the authors' pipeline: Estimation of nucleated cell counts relied on the amplification of reference gene primers. Sequencing used immunoSEQ multiplex PCR; TCRdb keeps in-frame clones, though not all of them. Clonal size and the V and J genes are those of that table, whereas D and trimming came from the DNA. In the table there are roughly 280,000 clones, about 86% of which are singletons. Germline-derived CDR1 and CDR2 are MDHEN and SYDVKM. V was clipped by 8 bases and J by 0 bases, with 11 bases between them. The CDR3 has 14 residues. The source of the sample is a study of blood T cell repertoires in COVID-19. Study overall: Acute-phase and convalescent COVID-19 samples originated in the United States, Italy and Spain. T cells, B-cell-depleted T cells, or PBMCs provided the cDNA or gDNA that served as material.

The chain employs TRBV28 and TRBJ1-5; D remains ambiguous. The sample taken for sequencing was peripheral blood. The source is a man aged 18 to 35 with active or convalescent COVID-19. The DNA for the CDR3 is TGTGCCAGCCGGGGATTAGGTAGCAATCAGCCCCAGCATTTT. Protein product: CASRGLGSNQPQHF.